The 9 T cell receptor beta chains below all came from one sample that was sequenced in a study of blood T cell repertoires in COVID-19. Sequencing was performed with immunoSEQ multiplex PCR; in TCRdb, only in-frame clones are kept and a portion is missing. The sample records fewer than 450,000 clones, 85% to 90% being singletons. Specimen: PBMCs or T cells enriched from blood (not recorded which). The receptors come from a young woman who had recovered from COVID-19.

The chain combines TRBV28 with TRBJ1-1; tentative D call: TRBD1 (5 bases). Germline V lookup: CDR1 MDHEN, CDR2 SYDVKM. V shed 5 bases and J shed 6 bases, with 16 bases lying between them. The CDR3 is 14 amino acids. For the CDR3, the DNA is TGTGCCAGCAGTCCCTCTCGGACATTAGCTGAAGCTTTCTTT. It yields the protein CASSPSRTLAEAFF.

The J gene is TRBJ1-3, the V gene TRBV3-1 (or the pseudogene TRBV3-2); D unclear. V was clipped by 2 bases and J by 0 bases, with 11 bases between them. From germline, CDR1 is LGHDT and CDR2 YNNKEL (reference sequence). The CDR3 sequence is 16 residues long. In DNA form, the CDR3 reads TGTGCCAGCAGCCAAAACCTTCGGGGCTCTGGAAACACCATATATTTT. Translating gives CASSQNLRGSGNTIYF.

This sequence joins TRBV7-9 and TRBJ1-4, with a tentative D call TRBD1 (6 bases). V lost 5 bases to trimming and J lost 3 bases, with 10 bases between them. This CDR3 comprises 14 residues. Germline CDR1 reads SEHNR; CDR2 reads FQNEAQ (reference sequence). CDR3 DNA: TGTGCCAGCAGCCCCGGACAGTCTAATGAAAAACTGTTTTTT. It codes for CASSPGQSNEKLFF.

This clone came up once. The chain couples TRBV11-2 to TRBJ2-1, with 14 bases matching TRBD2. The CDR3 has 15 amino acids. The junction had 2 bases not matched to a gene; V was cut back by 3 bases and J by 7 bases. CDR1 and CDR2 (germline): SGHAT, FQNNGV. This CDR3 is CASSFGTSGGNEQFF. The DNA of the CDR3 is TGTGCCAGCAGCTTTGGGACTAGCGGGGGAAATGAGCAGTTCTTC. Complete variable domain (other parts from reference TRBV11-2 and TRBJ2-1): EAGVAQSPRYKIIEKRQSVAFWCNPISGHATLYWYQQILGQGPKLLIQFQNNGVVDDSQLPKDRFSAERLKGVDSTLKIQPAKLEDSAVYLCASSFGTSGGNEQFFGPGTRLTVL.

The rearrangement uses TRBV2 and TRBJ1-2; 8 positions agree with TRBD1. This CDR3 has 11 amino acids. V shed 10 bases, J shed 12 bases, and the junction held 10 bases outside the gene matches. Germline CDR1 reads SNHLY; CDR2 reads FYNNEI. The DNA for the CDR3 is TGTGCCACTTCTTGGCAGGGGGCCCACACCTTC. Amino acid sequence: CATSWQGAHTF.

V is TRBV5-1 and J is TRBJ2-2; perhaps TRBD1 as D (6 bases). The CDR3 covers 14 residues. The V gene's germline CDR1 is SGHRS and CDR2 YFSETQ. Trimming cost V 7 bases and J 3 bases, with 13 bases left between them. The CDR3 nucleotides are TGCGCCAGCGCCGGGACATTGGACACCGGGGAGCTGTTTTTT. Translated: CASAGTLDTGELFF.

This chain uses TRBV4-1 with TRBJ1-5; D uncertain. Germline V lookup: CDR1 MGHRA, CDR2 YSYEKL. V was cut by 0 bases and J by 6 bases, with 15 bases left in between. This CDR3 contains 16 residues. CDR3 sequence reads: CASSQDDTPPGQPQHF. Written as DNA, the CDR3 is TGCGCCAGCAGCCAAGATGATACCCCCCCAGGTCAGCCCCAGCATTTT.

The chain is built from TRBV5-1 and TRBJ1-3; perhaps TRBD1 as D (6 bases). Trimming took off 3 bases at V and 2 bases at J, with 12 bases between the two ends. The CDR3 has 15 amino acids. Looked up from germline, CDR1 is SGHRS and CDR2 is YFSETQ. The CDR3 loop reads CASSSAQGTGNTIYF. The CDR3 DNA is TGCGCCAGCAGCTCTGCACAGGGAACTGGAAACACCATATATTTT.

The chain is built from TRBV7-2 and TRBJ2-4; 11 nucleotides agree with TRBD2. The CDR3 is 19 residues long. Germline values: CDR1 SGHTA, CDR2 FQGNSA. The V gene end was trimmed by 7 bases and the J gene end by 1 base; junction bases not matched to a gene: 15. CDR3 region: CASMIDLAGGREAKNIQYF. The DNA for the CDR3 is TGTGCCAGCATGATTGATCTAGCGGGGGGAAGGGAGGCCAAAAACATTCAGTACTTC.